Presented here are 12 T cell receptor beta chains from one specimen sequenced in a study of shared clonotypes between healthy human individuals. Assay used: immunoSEQ multiplex PCR; TCRdb lists only in-frame clones, some missing. The sample gives around 720,000 clones, around four fifths of which show up once; around 2% is in the top ten. Sequenced material: memory CD4+ T cells sorted from blood. Subset here: CD45RA-negative fraction. The receptors stem from a woman aged 25 to 45 in good health.

This clone was detected many times. This sequence joins TRBV28 and TRBJ2-7, with 10 positions matching TRBD2. The trim removed 2 bases at V and 4 bases at J, leaving 11 bases unmatched. This CDR3 region has 17 residues. Germline CDR1 and CDR2: MDHEN and SYDVKM. The DNA for the CDR3 is TGTGCCAGCAGTTTAGTTACTGGGGCTAGCGGGAGATACGAGCAGTACTTC. Its translation: CASSLVTGASGRYEQYF.

V and J are TRBV19 and TRBJ2-3, with 9 bases fitting TRBD2. Germline CDR1 is LNHDA and CDR2 is SQIVND (reference sequence). After removal of 6 bases from V and 6 bases from J, the junction contained 7 bases not matched to a gene. The CDR3 is 14 residues long. In nucleotides, the CDR3 is TGTGCCAGTAGGTTAGCGGGAGTCGGGGATACGCAGTATTTT. Encoded protein: CASRLAGVGDTQYF.

The rearrangement uses TRBV5-6 and TRBJ2-5, with D perhaps matching TRBD2 (5 bases). The CDR3 consists of 13 residues. CDR1 and CDR2 from the germline V gene are SGHDT and YYEEEE. Trimming pared 1 base from V and 4 bases from J, leaving 8 bases between. The CDR3 DNA reads TGTGCCAGCAGCTTGTGGGAGCGAGAGACCCAGTACTTC. It is translated as CASSLWERETQYF. The full variable domain, in which reference TRBV5-6 and TRBJ2-5 provide the parts outside the CDR3, is DAGVTQSPTHLIKTRGQQVTLRCSPKSGHDTVSWYQQALGQGPQFIFQYYEEEERQRGNFPDRFSGHQFPNYSSELNVNALLLGDSALYLCASSLWERETQYFGPGTRLLVL.

This clone has just a few counts. This chain joins TRBV28 and TRBJ2-4, with D possibly matching TRBD1 (7 bases). Germline CDR1 is MDHEN and CDR2 is SYDVKM. The CDR3 covers 15 residues. Trimming shortened V by 6 bases and J by 7 bases, and 19 bases separated the two germline ends. CDR3 in amino acids: CASSLRAGGRNIQYF. As DNA, the CDR3 is TGTGCCAGCAGCCTCAGGGCAGGGGGGAGGAACATTCAGTACTTC.

The chain couples TRBV5-1 to TRBJ1-2; maybe TRBD1 (6 bases). The germline V gene has CDR1 SGHRS and CDR2 YFSETQ. This CDR3 has 15 residues. The V and J ends lost 5 bases and 6 bases respectively, with 20 bases between them. The chain's CDR3 is CASSRTGWGEDGYTF. In DNA form, the CDR3 reads TGCGCCAGCAGTCGTACAGGGTGGGGCGAGGATGGCTACACCTTC.

The chain is built from TRBV6-1 and TRBJ2-3; TRBD2 aligns across 11 bases. With V trimmed by 7 bases and J by 3 bases, 6 bases remained unmatched. Per the germline V gene, CDR1 is MNHNS and CDR2 is SASEGT. CDR3 size: 15 residues. Written as DNA, the CDR3 is TGTGCCAGCACCCTAGCGGGAGGAGAAACAGATACGCAGTATTTT. Its protein product is CASTLAGGETDTQYF.

This clone came up a few times. This sequence joins TRBV7-9 and TRBJ1-2; D is uncertain. Trimming took 1 base from V and 6 from J, leaving 15 bases between them. From germline, CDR1 is SEHNR and CDR2 FQNEAQ (reference sequence). This CDR3 is 15 amino acids long. DNA for the CDR3: TGTGCCAGCAGCTTAGAGGTCCCGGGGATCAATGGCTACACCTTC. Its translation is CASSLEVPGINGYTF.

This chain links TRBV9 with TRBJ2-2; TRBD2 aligns across 7 bases. CDR1 and CDR2 (germline): SGDLS, YYNGEE. V was clipped by 2 bases and J by 4 bases; unmatched bases: 5. This CDR3 has 15 residues. The CDR3 loop reads CASSVSGTFTGELFF. CDR3 bases: TGTGCCAGCAGCGTCAGCGGGACTTTCACCGGGGAGCTGTTTTTT.

This chain uses TRBV15 with TRBJ2-5; D perhaps matches TRBD1 (6 bases). The CDR3 length is 15 residues. V lost 3 bases, J lost 0 bases, and 11 bases lay in between. Germline V CDR1 and CDR2: LNHNV, YYDKDF (reference sequence). CDR3 DNA sequence: TGTGCCACCAGCAGGGATACAGGGTACCAAGAGACCCAGTACTTC. Translation gives CATSRDTGYQETQYF.

This clone was counted a few times. V and J are TRBV5-1 and TRBJ1-4, with 7 bases lining up with TRBD1. Germline lookup yields CDR1 SGHRS and CDR2 YFSETQ. The CDR3 loop spans 17 amino acids. J was trimmed by 2 bases and V by 0 bases; bases with no gene match: 7. The CDR3 DNA sequence: TGCGCCAGCAGCTTGGTGACAGGGAAGGGCACTAATGAAAAACTGTTTTTT. Residues: CASSLVTGKGTNEKLFF.

The CDR3 nucleotides are TGTGCCTGGAGTACGGGACTAGCGGGGTACACCGGGGAGCTGTTTTTT. This sequence encodes CAWSTGLAGYTGELFF. The chain joins TRBV30 to TRBJ2-2, with 13 bases aligning to TRBD2. Trimming at V came to 2 bases and at J to 3 bases, leaving 3 bases not matched to a gene. Germline CDR1 GTSNPN, CDR2 SVGIG (reference sequence). This CDR3 contains 16 residues.

The J gene is TRBJ2-1, the V gene TRBV5-1; D gene uncertain. Trimming took 3 bases from V and 5 from J, leaving 6 bases between them. The germline gives CDR1 SGHRS, CDR2 YFSETQ. CDR3 size: 12 residues. The CDR3 reads CASSWTNNEQFF. CDR3 DNA: TGCGCCAGCAGCTGGACCAACAATGAGCAGTTCTTC.